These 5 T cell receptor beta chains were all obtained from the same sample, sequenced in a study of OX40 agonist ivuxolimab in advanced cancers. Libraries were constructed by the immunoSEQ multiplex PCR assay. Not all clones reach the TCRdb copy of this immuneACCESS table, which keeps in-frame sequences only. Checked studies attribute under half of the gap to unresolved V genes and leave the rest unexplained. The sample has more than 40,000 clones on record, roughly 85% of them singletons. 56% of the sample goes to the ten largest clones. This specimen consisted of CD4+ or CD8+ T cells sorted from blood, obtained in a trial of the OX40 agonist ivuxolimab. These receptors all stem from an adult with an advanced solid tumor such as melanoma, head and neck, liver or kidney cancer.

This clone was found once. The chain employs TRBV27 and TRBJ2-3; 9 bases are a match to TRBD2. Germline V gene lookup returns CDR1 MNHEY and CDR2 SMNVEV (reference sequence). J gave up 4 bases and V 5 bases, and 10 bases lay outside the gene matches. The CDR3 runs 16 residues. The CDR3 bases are TGTGCCAGCAGTCCCGCGGGGGGGACCGGTCCAGATACGCAGTATTTT. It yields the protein CASSPAGGTGPDTQYF.

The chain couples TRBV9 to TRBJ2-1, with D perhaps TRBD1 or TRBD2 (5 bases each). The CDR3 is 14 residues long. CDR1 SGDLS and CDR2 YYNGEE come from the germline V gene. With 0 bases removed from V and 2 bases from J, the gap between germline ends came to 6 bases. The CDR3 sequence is CASSVGGTYNEQFF. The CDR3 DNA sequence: TGTGCCAGCAGCGTAGGGGGGACCTACAATGAGCAGTTCTTC. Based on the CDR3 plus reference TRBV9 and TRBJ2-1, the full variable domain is DSGVTQTPKHLITATGQRVTLRCSPRSGDLSVYWYQQSLDQGLQFLIQYYNGEERAKGNILERFSAQQFPDLHSELNLSSLELGDSALYFCASSVGGTYNEQFFGPGTRLTVL.

The CDR3 protein is CASSLGPVTGELFF. CDR3 coding DNA: TGTGCCAGCAGCTTAGGGCCCGTCACCGGGGAGCTGTTTTTT. The V call is TRBV11-2, the J call TRBJ2-2; D is undetermined. The CDR3 is made up of 14 amino acids. The germline CDR1 and CDR2 sequences are SGHAT and FQNNGV. V was trimmed by 1 base and J by 4 bases, leaving 7 bases between them.

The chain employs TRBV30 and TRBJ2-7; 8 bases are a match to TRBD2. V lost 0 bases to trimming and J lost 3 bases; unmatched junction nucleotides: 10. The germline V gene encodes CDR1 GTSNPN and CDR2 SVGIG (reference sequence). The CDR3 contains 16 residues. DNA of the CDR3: TGTGCCTGGAGTGTCAGATTACTAGCGGCAAACTACGAGCAGTACTTC. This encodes CAWSVRLLAANYEQYF.

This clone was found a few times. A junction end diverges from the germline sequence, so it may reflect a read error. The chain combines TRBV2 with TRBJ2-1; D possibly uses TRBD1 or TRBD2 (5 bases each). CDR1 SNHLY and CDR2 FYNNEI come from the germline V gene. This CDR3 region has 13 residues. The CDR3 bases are TGTGCCAGCGGTGATGTAGGGACGCATGAGCAGTTCTTC. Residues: CASGDVGTHEQFF.